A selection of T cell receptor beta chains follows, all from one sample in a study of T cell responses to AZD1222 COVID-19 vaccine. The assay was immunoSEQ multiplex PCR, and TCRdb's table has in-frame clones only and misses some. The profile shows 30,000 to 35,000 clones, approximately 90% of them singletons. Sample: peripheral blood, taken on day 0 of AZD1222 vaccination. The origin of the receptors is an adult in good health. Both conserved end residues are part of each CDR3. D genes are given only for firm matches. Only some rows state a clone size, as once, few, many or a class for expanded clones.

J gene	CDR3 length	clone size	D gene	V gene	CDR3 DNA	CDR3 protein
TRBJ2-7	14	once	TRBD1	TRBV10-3	TGTGCCATCGGGGGGGACAGGGCCCCCTACGAGCAGTACTTC	CAIGGDRAPYEQYF
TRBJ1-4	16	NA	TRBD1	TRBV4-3	TGCGCCAGCAGCCCGACAGGGGGCGCCCAGGATGAAAAACTGTTTTTT	CASSPTGGAQDEKLFF
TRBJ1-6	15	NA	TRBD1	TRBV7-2	TGTGCCAGCAGCACGCCAGGACAGGGCGATTCACCCCTCCACTTT	CASSTPGQGDSPLHF
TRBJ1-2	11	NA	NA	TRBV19	TGTGCCAGTTACACTACTTATGGCTACACCTTC	CASYTTYGYTF
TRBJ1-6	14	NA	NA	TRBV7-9	TGTGCCAGCAGCTTAGTGGGTAGCAATTCACCCCTCCACTTT	CASSLVGSNSPLHF
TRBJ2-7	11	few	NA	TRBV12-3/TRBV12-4	TGTGCCAGCAGTGGAAGCTACGAGCAGTACTTC	CASSGSYEQYF
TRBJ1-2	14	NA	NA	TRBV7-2	TGTGCCAGCAGTTCCCGGGCGGCGGGGCATGGCTACACCTTC	CASSSRAAGHGYTF
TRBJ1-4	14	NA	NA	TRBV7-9	TGTGCCAGCAGCTTACACCTAGCCAGTGAAAAACTGTTTTTT	CASSLHLASEKLFF
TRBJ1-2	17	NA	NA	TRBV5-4	TGTGCCAGCAGCTTGGGCGGGTACGGCCAGGGAGTCTATGGCTACACCTTC	CASSLGGYGQGVYGYTF
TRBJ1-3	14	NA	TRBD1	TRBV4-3	TGCGCCAGCAGCCACGGGACAGAAGGAAACACCATATATTTT	CASSHGTEGNTIYF
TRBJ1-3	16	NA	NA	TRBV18	TGTGCCAGCTCACTACTGGACCTTAGCTCTGGAAACACCATATATTTT	CASSLLDLSSGNTIYF
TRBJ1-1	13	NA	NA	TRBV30	TGTGCCTGGAGTGATTTGATGAACACTGAAGCTTTCTTT	CAWSDLMNTEAFF
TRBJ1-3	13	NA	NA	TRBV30	TGTGCCTGGAGTGGCGAGTCTGGAAACACCATATATTTT	CAWSGESGNTIYF
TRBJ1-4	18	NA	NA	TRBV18	TGTGCCAGCTCACCGGCCGGGGGCCCAATCGGAGGCGGTGAAAAACTGTTTTTT	CASSPAGGPIGGGEKLFF
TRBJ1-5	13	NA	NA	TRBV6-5	TGTGCCAGCAGTTCCATTCACAATCAGCCCCAGCATTTT	CASSSIHNQPQHF
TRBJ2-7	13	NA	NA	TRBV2	TGTGCCAGCAGGGGATTCGCCCGGTACGAGCAGTACTTC	CASRGFARYEQYF
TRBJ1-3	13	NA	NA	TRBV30	TGTGCCTGGAGTGGTGGCGCCGGAAACACCATATATTTT	CAWSGGAGNTIYF
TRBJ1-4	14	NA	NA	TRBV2	TGTGCCAGCAGTGAGGGCGGAGGGGGTGAAAAACTGTTTTTT	CASSEGGGGEKLFF
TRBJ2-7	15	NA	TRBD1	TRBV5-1	TGCGCCAGCAGGACTCTTCGGGACAGTTATTACGAGCAGTACTTC	CASRTLRDSYYEQYF
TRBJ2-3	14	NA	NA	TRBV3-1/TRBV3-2	TGTGCCAGCAGCCAAGATCCGGGGAAGGATACGCAGTATTTT	CASSQDPGKDTQYF
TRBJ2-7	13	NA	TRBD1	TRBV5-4	TGTGCCAGCAGCGGACAGGGGCCCTACGAGCAGTACTTC	CASSGQGPYEQYF
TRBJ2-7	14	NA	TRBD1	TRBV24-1	TGTGCCACCAGTGAGACAGGGCCAGCCTACGAGCAGTACTTC	CATSETGPAYEQYF
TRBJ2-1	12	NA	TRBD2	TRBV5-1	TGCGCCAGCAGCTCTAACCAGCGGGGGCCGTTCTTC	CASSSNQRGPFF
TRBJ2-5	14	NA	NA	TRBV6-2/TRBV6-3	TGTGCCAGCAGCGGACTTGGTACCCAAGAGACCCAGTACTTC	CASSGLGTQETQYF
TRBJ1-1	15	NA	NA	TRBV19	TGTGCCAGTAGTTATCGGGGCGGAGGGAACACTGAAGCTTTCTTT	CASSYRGGGNTEAFF
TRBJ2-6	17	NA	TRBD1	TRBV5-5	TGTGCCAGCAGCTCGGGGAAGGGGGCTCCAGGGGCCAACGTCCTGACTTTC	CASSSGKGAPGANVLTF
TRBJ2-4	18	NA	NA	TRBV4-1	TGCGCCAGCAGCCAAGATCCAGGGGAGAGTAGGGCCAAAAACATTCAGTACTTC	CASSQDPGESRAKNIQYF
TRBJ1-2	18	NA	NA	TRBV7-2	TGTGCCAGCAGCCCCCGGCAGACGGGGTCAATCGCTAACTATGGCTACACCTTC	CASSPRQTGSIANYGYTF
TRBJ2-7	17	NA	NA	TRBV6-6	TGTGCCAGCAGTCGAACAATTAGCAAAGTCGGATCCTACGAGCAGTACTTC	CASSRTISKVGSYEQYF
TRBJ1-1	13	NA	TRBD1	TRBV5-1	TGCGCCAGCAGCTTCGCACAGGGGTTTGAAGCTTTCTTT	CASSFAQGFEAFF
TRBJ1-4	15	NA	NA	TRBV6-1	TGTGCCAGCAGTGAAGGAACGGGGTCCCGACAGGAACTGTTTTTT	CASSEGTGSRQELFF
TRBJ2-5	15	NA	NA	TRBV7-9	TGTGCCAGCAGCTTAGGTCCCCCGTTTCGAGAGACCCAGTACTTC	CASSLGPPFRETQYF
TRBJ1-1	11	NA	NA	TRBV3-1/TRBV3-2	TGTGCCAGCAGCCGTGGACATGAAGCTTTCTTT	CASSRGHEAFF
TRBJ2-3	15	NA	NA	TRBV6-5	TGTGCCAGCAGTAAGGTGTCCCTGGGGGCAGATACGCAGTATTTT	CASSKVSLGADTQYF
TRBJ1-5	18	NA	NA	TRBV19	TGTGCCAGTACCCTTAGCAGGGCCCCCGGGCAGAGCAATCAGCCCCAGCATTTT	CASTLSRAPGQSNQPQHF
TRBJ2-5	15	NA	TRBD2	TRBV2	TGTGCCAGCCGTCCCGGAGCGGGGGGGACGGAGACCCAGTACTTC	CASRPGAGGTETQYF
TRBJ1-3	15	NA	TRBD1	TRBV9	TGTGCCAGCAGCGTTACAGGGGGATCTGGAAACACCATATATTTT	CASSVTGGSGNTIYF
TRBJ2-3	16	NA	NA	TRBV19	TGTGCCAGTAGTATGGGGAGTTTGGGCGGCACAGATACGCAGTATTTT	CASSMGSLGGTDTQYF
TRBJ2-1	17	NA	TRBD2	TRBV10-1	TGCGCCAGCAGTGATGGTAGCGGGGCAAACCTCTTCAATGAGCAGTTCTTC	CASSDGSGANLFNEQFF
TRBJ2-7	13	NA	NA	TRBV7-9	TGTGCCAGCAGCCCTGGAATGGACTACGAGCAGTACTTC	CASSPGMDYEQYF
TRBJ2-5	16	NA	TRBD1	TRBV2	TGTGCCAGCAGGAGGAAAGAGGGGACAGTGCAAGAGACCCAGTACTTC	CASRRKEGTVQETQYF
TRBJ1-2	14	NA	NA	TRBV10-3	TGTGCCATCAGTGAGGGGGCACTAAACTATGGCTACACCTTC	CAISEGALNYGYTF
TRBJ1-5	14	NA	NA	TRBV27	TGTGCCAGCAGTTTATCTGACAGCAATCAGCCCCAGCATTTT	CASSLSDSNQPQHF
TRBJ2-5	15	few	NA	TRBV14	TGTGCCAGCAGCCAAGTCGGGCCATTCCAAGAGACCCAGTACTTC	CASSQVGPFQETQYF
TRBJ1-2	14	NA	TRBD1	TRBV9	TGTGCCAGCAGCGGACAGGGGAGGTTTTATGGCTACACCTTC	CASSGQGRFYGYTF
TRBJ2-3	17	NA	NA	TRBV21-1	TGTGCCAGCAGCACAAGAACGGACAGGGGGCGAACAGATACGCAGTATTTT	CASSTRTDRGRTDTQYF
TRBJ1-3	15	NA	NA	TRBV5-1	TGCGCCAGCAGCTTTGGCGACAGCTCTGGAAACACCATATATTTT	CASSFGDSSGNTIYF
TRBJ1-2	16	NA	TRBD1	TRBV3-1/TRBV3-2	TGTGCCAGCAGCCAAAGGTCGGGACAGGGGATCTATGGCTACACCTTC	CASSQRSGQGIYGYTF
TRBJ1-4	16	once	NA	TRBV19	TGTGCCAGTAGTATGGCGGGGGATGCAACTAATGAAAAACTGTTTTTT	CASSMAGDATNEKLFF
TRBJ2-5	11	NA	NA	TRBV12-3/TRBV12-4	TGTGCCAGCAGTTTACGGGAGACCCAGTACTTC	CASSLRETQYF
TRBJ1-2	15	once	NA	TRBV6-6	TGTGCCAGCGCTTCCCCTCGGGATTTTAACTATGGCTACACCTTC	CASASPRDFNYGYTF
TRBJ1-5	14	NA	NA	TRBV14	TGTGCCAGCAGCCAAGGTACAGACAATCAGCCCCAGCATTTT	CASSQGTDNQPQHF
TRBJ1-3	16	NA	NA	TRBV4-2	TGTGCCAGCAGCCAAGTCGCAGTCAGCTCTGGAAACACCATATATTTT	CASSQVAVSSGNTIYF